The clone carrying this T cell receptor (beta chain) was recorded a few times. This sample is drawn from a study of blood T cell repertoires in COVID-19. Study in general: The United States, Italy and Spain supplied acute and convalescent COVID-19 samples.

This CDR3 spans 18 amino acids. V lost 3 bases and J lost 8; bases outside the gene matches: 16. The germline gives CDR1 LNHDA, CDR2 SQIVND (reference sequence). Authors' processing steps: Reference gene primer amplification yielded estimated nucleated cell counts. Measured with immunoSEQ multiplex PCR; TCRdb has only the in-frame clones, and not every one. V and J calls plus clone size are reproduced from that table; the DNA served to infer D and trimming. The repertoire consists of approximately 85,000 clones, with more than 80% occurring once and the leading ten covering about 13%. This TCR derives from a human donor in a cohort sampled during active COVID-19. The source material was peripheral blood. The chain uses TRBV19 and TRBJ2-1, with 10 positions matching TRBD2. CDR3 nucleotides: TGTGCCAGTAGTATCGAGATTAGCGGGAGGCAAATTAATGATGAGCAGTTCTTC. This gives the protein CASSIEISGRQINDEQFF.